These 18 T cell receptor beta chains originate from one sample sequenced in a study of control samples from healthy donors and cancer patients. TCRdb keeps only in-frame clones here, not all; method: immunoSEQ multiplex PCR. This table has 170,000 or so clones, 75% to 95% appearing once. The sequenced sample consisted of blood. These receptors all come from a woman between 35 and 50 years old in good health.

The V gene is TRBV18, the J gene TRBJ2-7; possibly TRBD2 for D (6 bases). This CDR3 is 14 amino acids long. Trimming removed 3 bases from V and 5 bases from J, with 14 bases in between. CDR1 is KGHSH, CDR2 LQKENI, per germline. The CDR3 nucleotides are TGTGCCAGCTCACCCGCGGCGGGGCCTGACGAGCAGTACTTC. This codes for CASSPAAGPDEQYF.

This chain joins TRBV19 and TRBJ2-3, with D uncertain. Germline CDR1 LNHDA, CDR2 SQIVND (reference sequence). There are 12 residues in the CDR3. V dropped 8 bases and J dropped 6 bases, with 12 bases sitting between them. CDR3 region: CASAPGLDTQYF. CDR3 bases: TGTGCCAGTGCCCCGGGTTTGGATACGCAGTATTTT.

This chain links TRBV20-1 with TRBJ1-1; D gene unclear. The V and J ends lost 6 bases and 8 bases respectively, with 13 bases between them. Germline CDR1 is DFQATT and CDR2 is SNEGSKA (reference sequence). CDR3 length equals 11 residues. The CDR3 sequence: CSANKGMEAFF. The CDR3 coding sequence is TGCAGTGCGAATAAAGGGATGGAAGCTTTCTTT.

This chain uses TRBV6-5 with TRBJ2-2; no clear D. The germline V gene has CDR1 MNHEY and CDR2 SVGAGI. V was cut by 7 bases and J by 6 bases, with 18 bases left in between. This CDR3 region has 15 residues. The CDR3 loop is CASTFARLPPGELFF. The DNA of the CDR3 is TGTGCCAGCACGTTCGCGAGACTCCCCCCCGGGGAGCTGTTTTTT.

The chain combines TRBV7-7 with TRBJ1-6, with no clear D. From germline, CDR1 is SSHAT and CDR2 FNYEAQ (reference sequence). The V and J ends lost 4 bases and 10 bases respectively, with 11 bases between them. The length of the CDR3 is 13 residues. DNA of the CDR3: TGTGCCAGCAGCTCCGCTATGGGGTCACCCCTCCACTTT. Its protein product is CASSSAMGSPLHF.

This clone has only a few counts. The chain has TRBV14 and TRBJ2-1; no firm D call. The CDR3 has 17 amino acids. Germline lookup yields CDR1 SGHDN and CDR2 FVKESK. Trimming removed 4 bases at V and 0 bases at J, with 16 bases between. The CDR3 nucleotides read TGTGCCAGCAGCCCGAAAGGACCGAGGAGCTCCTACAATGAGCAGTTCTTC. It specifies CASSPKGPRSSYNEQFF.

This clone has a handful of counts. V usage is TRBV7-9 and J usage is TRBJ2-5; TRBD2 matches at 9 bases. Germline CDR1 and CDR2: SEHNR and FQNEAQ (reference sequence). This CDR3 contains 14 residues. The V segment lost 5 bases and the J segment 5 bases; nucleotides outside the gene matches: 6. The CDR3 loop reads CASSPGLAVETQYF. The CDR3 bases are TGTGCCAGCAGCCCGGGACTAGCAGTTGAGACCCAGTACTTC.

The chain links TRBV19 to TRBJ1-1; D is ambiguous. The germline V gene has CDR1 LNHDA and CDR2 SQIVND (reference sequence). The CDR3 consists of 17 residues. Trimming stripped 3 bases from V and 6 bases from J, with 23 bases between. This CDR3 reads CASSMRNLPTGLSEAFF. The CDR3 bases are TGTGCCAGTAGTATGAGAAACCTACCAACCGGTTTATCTGAAGCTTTCTTT.

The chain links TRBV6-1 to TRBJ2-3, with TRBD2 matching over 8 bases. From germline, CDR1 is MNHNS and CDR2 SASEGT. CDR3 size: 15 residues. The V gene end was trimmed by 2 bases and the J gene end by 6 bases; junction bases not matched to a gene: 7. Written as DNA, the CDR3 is TGTGCCAGCAGTGAACCCCCGGGGGGGGAGGATACGCAGTATTTT. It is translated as CASSEPPGGEDTQYF.

The chain's CDR3 is CASSLETGATEAFF. The CDR3 region has the DNA TGTGCCAGCAGCCTCGAGACAGGGGCCACTGAAGCTTTCTTT. The chain employs TRBV5-4 and TRBJ1-1, with TRBD1 matching over 8 bases. The CDR3 contains 14 residues. Germline V CDR1 and CDR2: SGHNT, YYREEE (reference sequence). V lost 4 bases to trimming and J lost 4 bases; unmatched junction nucleotides: 6.

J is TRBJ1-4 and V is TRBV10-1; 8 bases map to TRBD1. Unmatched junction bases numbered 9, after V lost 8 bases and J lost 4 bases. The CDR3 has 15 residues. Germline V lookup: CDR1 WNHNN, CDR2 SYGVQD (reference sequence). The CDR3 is CASGTGQGINEKLFF. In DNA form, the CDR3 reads TGCGCCAGCGGCACTGGACAGGGAATTAATGAAAAACTGTTTTTT.

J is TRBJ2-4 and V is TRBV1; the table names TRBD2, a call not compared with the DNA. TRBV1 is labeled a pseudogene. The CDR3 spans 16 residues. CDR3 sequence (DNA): TGCACCAGCAGCCCTAGGGAGGAACTAGCCAAAAACATTCAGTACTTC. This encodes CTSSPREELAKNIQYF.

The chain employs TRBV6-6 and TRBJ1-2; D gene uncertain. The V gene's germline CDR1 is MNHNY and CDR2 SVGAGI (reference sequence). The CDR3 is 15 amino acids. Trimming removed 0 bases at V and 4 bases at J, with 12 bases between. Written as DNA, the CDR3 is TGTGCCAGCAGTTACTCGATGAAATCGGGCTATGGCTACACCTTC. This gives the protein CASSYSMKSGYGYTF.

This chain's CDR3 is CASSTGQGGTDTQYF. The CDR3 DNA is TGTGCCAGTAGTACCGGACAGGGGGGCACAGATACGCAGTATTTT. The chain is built from TRBV19 and TRBJ2-3; 10 nucleotides align to TRBD1. CDR1 is LNHDA and CDR2 is SQIVND in the germline V gene (reference sequence). The CDR3 extends over 15 amino acids. V was clipped by 4 bases and J by 1 base; unmatched bases: 2.

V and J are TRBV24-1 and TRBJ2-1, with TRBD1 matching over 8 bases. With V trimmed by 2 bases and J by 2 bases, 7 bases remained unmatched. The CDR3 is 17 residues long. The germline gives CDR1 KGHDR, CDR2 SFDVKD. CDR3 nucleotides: TGTGCCACCAGTGATTCAAAACAGGGGGTCACCTACAATGAGCAGTTCTTC. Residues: CATSDSKQGVTYNEQFF.

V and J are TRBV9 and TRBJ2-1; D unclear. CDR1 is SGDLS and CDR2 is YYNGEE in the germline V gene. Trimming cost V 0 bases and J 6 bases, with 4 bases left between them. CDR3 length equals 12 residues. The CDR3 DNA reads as TGTGCCAGCAGCGTAGACGGCAATGAGCAGTTCTTC. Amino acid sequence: CASSVDGNEQFF.

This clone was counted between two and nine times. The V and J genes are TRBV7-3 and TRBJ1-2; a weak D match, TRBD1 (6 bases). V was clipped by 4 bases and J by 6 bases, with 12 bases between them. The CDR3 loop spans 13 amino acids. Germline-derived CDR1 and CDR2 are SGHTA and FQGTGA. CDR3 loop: CASSSTGYNGYTF. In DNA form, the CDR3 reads TGTGCCAGCAGCTCTACAGGGTATAATGGCTACACCTTC.

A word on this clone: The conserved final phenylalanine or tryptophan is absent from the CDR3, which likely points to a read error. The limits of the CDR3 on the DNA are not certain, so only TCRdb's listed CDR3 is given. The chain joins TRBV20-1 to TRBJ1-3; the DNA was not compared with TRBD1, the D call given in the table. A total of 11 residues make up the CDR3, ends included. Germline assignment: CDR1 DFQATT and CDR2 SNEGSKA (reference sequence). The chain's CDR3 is CSARDSGTGNG.